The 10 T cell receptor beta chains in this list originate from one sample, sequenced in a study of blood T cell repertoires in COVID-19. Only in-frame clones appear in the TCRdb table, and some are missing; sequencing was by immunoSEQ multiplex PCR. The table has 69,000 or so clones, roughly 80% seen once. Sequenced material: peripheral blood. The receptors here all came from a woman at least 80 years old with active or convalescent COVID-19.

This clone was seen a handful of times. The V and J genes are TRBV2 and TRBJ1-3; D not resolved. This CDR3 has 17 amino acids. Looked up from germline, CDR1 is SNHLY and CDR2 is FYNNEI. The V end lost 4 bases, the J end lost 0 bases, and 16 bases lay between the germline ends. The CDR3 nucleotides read TGTGCCAGCAGTGTCCCCGCCGACTCCTACTCTGGAAACACCATATATTTT. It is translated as CASSVPADSYSGNTIYF. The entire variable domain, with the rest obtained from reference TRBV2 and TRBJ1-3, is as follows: EPEVTQTPSHQVTQMGQEVILRCVPISNHLYFYWYRQILGQKVEFLVSFYNNEISEKSEIFDDQFSVERPDGSNFTLKIRSTKLEDSAMYFCASSVPADSYSGNTIYFGEGSWLTVV.

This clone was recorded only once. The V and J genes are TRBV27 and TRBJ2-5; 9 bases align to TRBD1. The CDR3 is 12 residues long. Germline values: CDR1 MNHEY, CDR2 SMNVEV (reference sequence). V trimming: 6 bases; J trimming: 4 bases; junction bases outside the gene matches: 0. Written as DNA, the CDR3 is TGTGCCAGCAGGGACAGGGGAGAGACCCAGTACTTC. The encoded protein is CASRDRGETQYF.

The CDR3 reads CASSLAGQLFNYGYTF. The CDR3 DNA is TGTGCCAGCAGTTTAGCGGGACAGCTCTTTAACTATGGCTACACCTTC. The chain uses TRBV28 and TRBJ1-2; 7 bases line up with TRBD1. This CDR3 is built from 16 residues. CDR1 is MDHEN and CDR2 is SYDVKM in the germline V gene. V dropped 2 bases and J dropped 1; count of bases not matched to a gene: 7.

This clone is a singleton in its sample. CDR3 bases: TGTGCCAGTACGCCAGGGGGCGTAAATGAAAAACTGTTTTTT. Translated, it gives CASTPGGVNEKLFF. V gene TRBV19 combines with J gene TRBJ1-4; 8 bases are a match to TRBD1. The V and J ends lost 7 bases and 5 bases, in that order; junction bases with no gene match: 6. The germline V gene encodes CDR1 LNHDA and CDR2 SQIVND (reference sequence). The CDR3 is made up of 14 amino acids.

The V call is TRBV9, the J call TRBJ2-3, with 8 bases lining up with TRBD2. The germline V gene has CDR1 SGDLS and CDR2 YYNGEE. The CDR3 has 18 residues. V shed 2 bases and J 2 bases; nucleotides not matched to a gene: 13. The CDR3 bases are TGTGCCAGCAGCGTCGGGACGCCCGGGACTAGACTCACAGATACGCAGTATTTT. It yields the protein CASSVGTPGTRLTDTQYF.

CDR3 DNA: TGCGCCAGCAGCTTGGTGGAGCCAACTAATGAAAAACTGTTTTTT. Its protein product is CASSLVEPTNEKLFF. V usage is TRBV5-1 and J usage is TRBJ1-4, with D uncertain. Trimming shortened V by 0 bases and J by 0 bases, and 6 bases separated the two germline ends. The V gene's germline CDR1 is SGHRS and CDR2 YFSETQ. The CDR3 is 15 amino acids.

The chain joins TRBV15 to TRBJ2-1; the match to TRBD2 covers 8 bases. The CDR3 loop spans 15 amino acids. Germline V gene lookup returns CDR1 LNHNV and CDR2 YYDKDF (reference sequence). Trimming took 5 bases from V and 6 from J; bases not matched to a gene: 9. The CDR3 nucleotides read TGTGCCACCAGCCCTAGGAGCGGGAGCGTCAATGAGCAGTTCTTC. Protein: CATSPRSGSVNEQFF. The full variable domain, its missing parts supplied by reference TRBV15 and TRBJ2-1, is DAMVIQNPRYQVTQFGKPVTLSCSQTLNHNVMYWYQQKSSQAPKLLFHYYDKDFNNEADTPDNFQSRRPNTSFCFLDIRSPGLGDTAMYLCATSPRSGSVNEQFFGPGTRLTVL.

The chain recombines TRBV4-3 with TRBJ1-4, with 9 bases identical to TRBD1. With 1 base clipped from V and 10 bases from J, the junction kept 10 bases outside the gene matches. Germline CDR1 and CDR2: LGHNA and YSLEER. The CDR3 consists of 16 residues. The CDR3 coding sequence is TGCGCCAGCAGCCAAGTATCCGGGACAGGGCAAGGAAAACTGTTTTTT. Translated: CASSQVSGTGQGKLFF.

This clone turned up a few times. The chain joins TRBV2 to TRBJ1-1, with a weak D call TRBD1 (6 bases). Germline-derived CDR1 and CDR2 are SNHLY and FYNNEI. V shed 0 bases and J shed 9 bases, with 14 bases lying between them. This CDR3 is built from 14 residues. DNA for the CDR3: TGTGCCAGCAGTGAAGCAACAGGGAAAAAGAAAGCTTTCTTT. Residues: CASSEATGKKKAFF.

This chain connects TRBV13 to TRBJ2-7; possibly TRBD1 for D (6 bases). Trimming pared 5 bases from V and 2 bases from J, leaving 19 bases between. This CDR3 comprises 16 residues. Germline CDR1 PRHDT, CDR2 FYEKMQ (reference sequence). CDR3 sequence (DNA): TGTGCCAGCAGCCCTCGGACAGCGTCAATCCCCTACGAGCAGTACTTC. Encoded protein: CASSPRTASIPYEQYF.